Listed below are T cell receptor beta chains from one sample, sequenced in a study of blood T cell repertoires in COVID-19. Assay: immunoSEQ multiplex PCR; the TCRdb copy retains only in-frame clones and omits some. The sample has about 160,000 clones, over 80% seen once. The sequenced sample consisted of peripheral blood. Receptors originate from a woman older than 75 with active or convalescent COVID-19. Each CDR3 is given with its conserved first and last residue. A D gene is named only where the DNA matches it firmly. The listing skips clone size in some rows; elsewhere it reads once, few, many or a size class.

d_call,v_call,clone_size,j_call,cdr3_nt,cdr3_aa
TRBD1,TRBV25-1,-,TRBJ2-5,TGTGTCAGCAGTGCAGCGACAGGGTGGCGAGAGACCCAGTACTTC,CVSSAATGWRETQYF
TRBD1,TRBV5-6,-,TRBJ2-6,TGTGCCAGCAGGCCTGACAGGGTTGGTGGCTCTGGGGCCAACGTCCTGACTTTC,CASRPDRVGGSGANVLTF
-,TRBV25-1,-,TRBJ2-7,TGTGCCAGCAGTGAATCTCTGCTGACGGGAAAGCAGTACTTC,CASSESLLTGKQYF
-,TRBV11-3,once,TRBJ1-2,TGTGCCAGCAGCTTACAGGGTTATGGCTACACCTTC,CASSLQGYGYTF
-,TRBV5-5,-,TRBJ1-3,TGTGCCAGCAGGGTGGACTTCTCTGGAAACACCATATATTTT,CASRVDFSGNTIYF
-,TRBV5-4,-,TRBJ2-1,TGTGCCAGCAGCTTGGCCGTGGGGGCTGAGCAGTTCTTC,CASSLAVGAEQFF
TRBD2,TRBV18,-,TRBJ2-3,TGTGCCAGCTCACCACCGACGGGGGGTCCTAGCACAGATACGCAGTATTTT,CASSPPTGGPSTDTQYF
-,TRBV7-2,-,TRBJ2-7,TGTGCCAGCAGCTTTGGCGGAAGCTCCTACGAGCAGTACTTC,CASSFGGSSYEQYF
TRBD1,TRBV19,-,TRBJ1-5,TGTGCCAGTAGTCCGGGACAGCACAATCAGCCCCAGCATTTT,CASSPGQHNQPQHF
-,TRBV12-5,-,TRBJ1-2,TGTGCTAGTGGTTTGGGCCCCGGGGGTGGCTACACCTTC,CASGLGPGGGYTF
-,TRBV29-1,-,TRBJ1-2,TGCAGCGTTGAAGATGGGCTACGGGGCTATGGCTACACCTTC,CSVEDGLRGYGYTF
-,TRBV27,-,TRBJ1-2,TGTGCCAGCAGTTTAGTGCACAGTCAGGGCTACACCTTC,CASSLVHSQGYTF
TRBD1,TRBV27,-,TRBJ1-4,TGTGCCAGCAGGGGGACAGGGCGCCGTAATGAAAAACTGTTTTTT,CASRGTGRRNEKLFF
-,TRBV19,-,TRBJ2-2,TGTGCCAGTAAGGAGGGGGCGTTGGGCACCGGGGAGCTGTTTTTT,CASKEGALGTGELFF
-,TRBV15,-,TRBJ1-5,TGTGCCACCAGCAGAGAGGCAGGGTTCAGTCAGCCCCAGCATTTT,CATSREAGFSQPQHF
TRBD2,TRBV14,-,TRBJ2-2,TGTGCCAGCAGCCAAAGTAGCGGGACACTAACCGGGGAGCTGTTTTTT,CASSQSSGTLTGELFF
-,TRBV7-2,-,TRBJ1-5,TGTGCCAGCAGCTCCGGACACAATCAGCCCCAGCATTTT,CASSSGHNQPQHF
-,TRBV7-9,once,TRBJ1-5,TGTGCCAGCAGCTTAGGGGCAGGAAATCAGCCCCAGCATTTT,CASSLGAGNQPQHF
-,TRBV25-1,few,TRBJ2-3,TGTGCCAGCAGTGAGTTCTGGCAGGGGACAGATACGCAGTATTTT,CASSEFWQGTDTQYF
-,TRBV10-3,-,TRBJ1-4,TGTGCCGCCGCCGGTGGGGGGGACGAAAAACTGTTTTTT,CAAAGGGDEKLFF
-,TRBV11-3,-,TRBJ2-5,TGTGCCAGCTCGTCCCGGGACTTCCTACAAGAGACCCAGTACTTC,CASSSRDFLQETQYF
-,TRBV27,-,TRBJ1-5,TGTGCCAGCAAAGTAACAGGGATTAGCAATCAGCCCCAGCATTTT,CASKVTGISNQPQHF
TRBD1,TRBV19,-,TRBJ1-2,TGTGCCAGTAGTGTTCCCGGGACAGGGGATGGCTACACCTTC,CASSVPGTGDGYTF